A selection of T cell receptor beta chains follows, all from one sample in a study of T cells after yellow fever vaccination. A single record per CDR3 protein comes from TCRdb applying MiXCR to the 5' RACE reads. In the table there are 500,000 to 650,000 distinct CDR3 sequences, roughly 13% of which are singletons. Sequenced material: PBMCs, taken on the day of the yellow fever booster vaccination. The receptors here all came from a man between 25 and 39 years old who received the YFV17D yellow fever vaccine. CDR3s include the opening cysteine and the closing phenylalanine or tryptophan. The D gene is left open where the match is weak. Size tells how often a clone was seen (once, few, many) or the class of an expanded clone, and some rows leave it out.

>13|NA|TRBD1|TRBV7-2|TRBJ1-2
TGTGCCAGCAGCAATACAGGGGGTGTAGGCTACACCTTC
CASSNTGGVGYTF
>15|few|NA|TRBV5-1|TRBJ1-6
TGCGCCAGCAGCTTGGCCAGGACACGGTATTCACCCCTCCACTTT
CASSLARTRYSPLHF
>13|NA|TRBD1|TRBV7-8|TRBJ1-1
TGTGCCAGCAGCTCGACAGGGGCAATTGAAGCTTTCTTT
CASSSTGAIEAFF
>13|few|NA|TRBV30|TRBJ2-7
TGTGCCTGGAGTTTTAACACAGGGCTCGAGCAGTACTTC
CAWSFNTGLEQYF
>15|few|TRBD2|TRBV28|TRBJ2-7
TGTGCCAGCAGTTTATTTCGGGAGGTCATCTACGAGCAGTACTTC
CASSLFREVIYEQYF
>16|NA|TRBD2|TRBV7-3|TRBJ2-1
TGTGCCAGCAGCTCGGTTCCTGCGGGAGAGTCGAATGAGCAGTTCTTC
CASSSVPAGESNEQFF
>15|NA|NA|TRBV6-5|TRBJ2-7
TGTGCCAGCAGTTACTCGGCTAGCCTCAGCTACGAGCAGTACTTC
CASSYSASLSYEQYF
>11|NA|TRBD1|TRBV20-1|TRBJ2-1
TGCAGTGCTAGGGGGACAGGTGAGCAGTTCTTC
CSARGTGEQFF
>16|few|TRBD2|TRBV27|TRBJ2-7
TGTGCCAGCAGTTCGGGACTAGCGGGAGGTCCCTACGAGCAGTACTTC
CASSSGLAGGPYEQYF
>15|few|TRBD2|TRBV5-1|TRBJ2-5
TGCGCCAGCAGCTTGGGAGCGGGAGTGGGAGAGACCCAGTACTTC
CASSLGAGVGETQYF
>13|NA|TRBD1|TRBV20-1|TRBJ2-5
TGCAGTGGCATGAGGGGGCTACCAGAGACCCAGTACTTC
CSGMRGLPETQYF
>15|NA|TRBD1|TRBV7-2|TRBJ2-7
TGTGCCAGCAGCCCGACAGGGGTAAATCTCTACGAGCAGTACTTC
CASSPTGVNLYEQYF
>16|few|NA|TRBV7-2|TRBJ2-7
TGTGCCAGCAGCTTACGGGGATATGGAGATATAGGCGAGCAGTACTTC
CASSLRGYGDIGEQYF
>17|few|NA|TRBV19|TRBJ1-1
TGTGCCAGTAGAAAACCCACAGGGATCTCGTTGAACACTGAAGCTTTCTTT
CASRKPTGISLNTEAFF
>13|many|NA|TRBV7-2|TRBJ2-1
TGTGCCAGCAGCTGGAGCTCCTACAATGAGCAGTTCTTC
CASSWSSYNEQFF
>16|NA|TRBD2|TRBV5-1|TRBJ2-5
TGCGCCAGCAGCCCGGCATTAGCGGGAGTTCAAGAGACCCAGTACTTC
CASSPALAGVQETQYF
>13|NA|NA|TRBV30|TRBJ1-4
TGTGCCTGGATAACCAGTGGAAATGAAAAACTGTTTTTT
CAWITSGNEKLFF
>11|few|NA|TRBV28|TRBJ1-1
TGTGCCAGCAATTCCAGGCGTGAAGCTTTCTTT
CASNSRREAFF
>14|many|NA|TRBV4-2|TRBJ1-2
TGTGCCAGCAGCCAAGATTTAAAATCATATGGCTACACCTTC
CASSQDLKSYGYTF
>15|few|NA|TRBV7-2|TRBJ2-3
TGTGCCAGCAGCTTAGGTCTGTTGACCACAGATACGCAGTATTTT
CASSLGLLTTDTQYF
>14|NA|NA|TRBV10-2|TRBJ2-1
TGCGCCAGCAATATCTGGATAGGACGGGATGAGCAGTTCTTC
CASNIWIGRDEQFF
>14|NA|NA|TRBV12-3/TRBV12-4|TRBJ1-2
TGTGCCAGCAGTCCAAAGGGTCCTATGGGGGGCTACACCTTC
CASSPKGPMGGYTF
>14|few|NA|TRBV5-8|TRBJ2-4
TGTGCCAGCAGCTTGGTTCCTTGGGGGGGCGTACAGTACTTC
CASSLVPWGGVQYF
>15|NA|TRBD1|TRBV6-5|TRBJ2-1
TGTGCCAGCAGTTACTCAGGGACAGGGTTCGATGAGCAGTTCTTC
CASSYSGTGFDEQFF
>16|NA|NA|TRBV5-6|TRBJ2-2
TGTGCCAGCAGCTACCGGGAGAATGGGAACACCGGGGAGCTGTTTTTT
CASSYRENGNTGELFF
>14|few|NA|TRBV5-1|TRBJ2-7
TGCGCCAGCAGCTCCGGCAGGGTGAACTACGAGCAGTACTTC
CASSSGRVNYEQYF
>15|NA|NA|TRBV7-9|TRBJ2-1
TGTGCCAGCAGCTTAGTCGCGGGACAGAACAATGAGCAGTTCTTC
CASSLVAGQNNEQFF
>14|few|TRBD1|TRBV19|TRBJ2-7
TGTGCCAGACCCCCCCCGGACAGGAGCTACGAGCAGTACTTC
CARPPPDRSYEQYF
>12|NA|NA|TRBV6-1|TRBJ1-1
TGTGCCAGCAGCAGGGTAGGCACTGAAGCTTTCTTT
CASSRVGTEAFF
>13|NA|NA|TRBV6-6|TRBJ2-7
TGTGCCAGCAGTTACTCGACAGCTACGGGCTTGTACTTC
CASSYSTATGLYF
>13|NA|NA|TRBV6-2/TRBV6-3|TRBJ1-6
TGTGCCAGCAACGATCCGGGCCATTCACCCCTCCACTTT
CASNDPGHSPLHF
>16|few|NA|TRBV7-2|TRBJ2-1
TGTGCCAGCAGCTCCCCGACTAGAAACTCCTACAATGAGCAGTTCTTC
CASSSPTRNSYNEQFF
>13|NA|NA|TRBV27|TRBJ2-5
TGTGCCAGCAGTCCAGGGACTGTACAGACCCAGTACTTC
CASSPGTVQTQYF
>14|NA|NA|TRBV12-3/TRBV12-4|TRBJ1-3
TGTGCCAGCAGTTTACGAACCTCTGGAAACACCATATATTTT
CASSLRTSGNTIYF
>12|NA|NA|TRBV29-1|TRBJ1-2
TGCAGCACGTACAGGAACCTCTATGGCTACACCTTC
CSTYRNLYGYTF
>14|NA|NA|TRBV15|TRBJ2-4
TGTGCCACCAGCAGAGAGGGTTTGGTGAACATTCAGTACTTC
CATSREGLVNIQYF
>15|few|NA|TRBV29-1|TRBJ2-4
TGCAGCGTTGAGGTTCCGGGGAAAGCCAAAAACATTCAGTACTTC
CSVEVPGKAKNIQYF
>15|few|TRBD2|TRBV27|TRBJ2-7
TGTGCCAGCAGTTTTGTTAAAGCGGGAGAGCACGAGCAGTACTTC
CASSFVKAGEHEQYF
>14|few|TRBD2|TRBV6-2/TRBV6-3|TRBJ2-1
TGTGCCAGCATTCGAATAGCGGGGGGAAATGAGCAGTTCTTC
CASIRIAGGNEQFF
>14|NA|TRBD1|TRBV7-2|TRBJ2-1
TGTGCCAGCAGCTCGGGGACAGCAAACAATGAGCAGTTCTTC
CASSSGTANNEQFF
>12|NA|TRBD2|TRBV20-1|TRBJ2-5
TGCAGTGCTATAGCGGGCAAAGAGACCCAGTACTTC
CSAIAGKETQYF
>14|few|NA|TRBV18|TRBJ1-1
TGTGCCAGCTCACCATTCGGGGTGAACACTGAAGCTTTCTTT
CASSPFGVNTEAFF
>15|once|TRBD2|TRBV20-1|TRBJ2-1
TGCAGTGCCAGAGAGGCAGCGGGAGGGTACAATGAGCAGTTCTTC
CSAREAAGGYNEQFF
>16|NA|TRBD2|TRBV5-1|TRBJ2-5
TGCGCCAGCAGCTGGAACCTAGCGGGAGGTATAGAGACCCAGTACTTC
CASSWNLAGGIETQYF
>13|NA|NA|TRBV3-1|TRBJ1-3
TGTGCTGCAGCTTCGGGTCGTGGAAACACCATATATTTT
CAAASGRGNTIYF